Listed here is a single T cell receptor (beta chain). This sample was taken from a study of blood T cell repertoires in COVID-19. This CDR3 is 15 amino acids long. V gave up 3 bases and J gave up 5 bases, with 15 bases separating them. Germline CDR1 and CDR2: SGDLS and YYNGEE. Clones were read by immunoSEQ multiplex PCR, and TCRdb kept only the in-frame ones, dropping some. Counted here are over 200,000 clones, around 80% occurring once; the ten biggest clones make up approximately 5.3%. V is TRBV9 and J is TRBJ2-1, with a possible D match to TRBD2 (5 bases). The sequence was obtained from a human donor in a cohort sampled during active COVID-19. The sample consisted of peripheral blood. CDR3 DNA sequence: TGTGCCAGCAGCGGCGGGCGGCGGCTAGACAATGAGCAGTTCTTC. Protein sequence: CASSGGRRLDNEQFF.